These 27 T cell receptor beta chains came from one sample sequenced in a study of T cells in Graves' hyperthyroidism and ophthalmopathy. There were TCR beta CDR3 regions amplified from RNA transcripts. RT-PCR in the first round (using the HTBI primer set) targeted the TCR CDR3. Each CDR3 protein is one row after TCRdb ran MiXCR on the multiplex PCR reads. The table has about 610,000 distinct CDR3 sequences, about 15% seen once. The sequencing sample was made of blood. Receptors originate from a woman aged 40 to 50 with Graves' ophthalmopathy.

This clonotype was recorded at least ten times. The chain has TRBV30 and TRBJ2-7, with 11 bases identical to TRBD1. The length of the CDR3 is 13 residues. Germline assignment: CDR1 GTSNPN and CDR2 SVGIG (reference sequence). Trimming removed 1 base from V and 6 bases from J; junction bases left unmatched: 2. This chain's CDR3 is CAWSAGQGGEQYF. DNA of the CDR3: TGTGCCTGGAGTGCGGGACAGGGGGGCGAGCAGTACTTC.

This clonotype was observed a handful of times. The chain couples TRBV6-1 to TRBJ1-1, with D possibly being TRBD1 (6 bases). The CDR3 consists of 14 residues. Germline V gene data show CDR1 as MNHNS and CDR2 as SASEGT. V lost 7 bases and J lost 5, with 17 bases in between. CDR3 sequence reads: CASTLTRGNTEAFF. As DNA, the CDR3 is TGTGCCAGCACCCTCACCAGGGGAAATACTGAAGCTTTCTTT.

This clonotype was found many times. The chain links TRBV6-1 to TRBJ1-3; no clear D. V was cut by 6 bases and J by 0 bases, with 15 bases left in between. The germline V gene encodes CDR1 MNHNS and CDR2 SASEGT. This CDR3 spans 16 amino acids. As DNA, the CDR3 is TGTGCCAGCAGAAGAAACTTAGTGGGCTCTGGAAACACCATATATTTT. Protein sequence: CASRRNLVGSGNTIYF.

This clonotype was picked up a small number of times. This rearrangement joins TRBV6-1 to TRBJ2-7, with 10 bases fitting TRBD2. This CDR3 has 15 amino acids. V gave up 3 bases and J gave up 4 bases; unmatched junction bases: 6. Germline V gives CDR1 MNHNS, CDR2 SASEGT. The CDR3 loop is CASSDEREGRYEQYF. In DNA form, the CDR3 reads TGTGCCAGCAGTGACGAGCGGGAGGGCCGTTACGAGCAGTACTTC.

This clonotype was seen a few times. The chain joins TRBV3-1 to TRBJ1-5; 10 bases are shared with TRBD1. Germline V gene sequence: CDR1 LGHDT, CDR2 YNNKEL (reference sequence). The ends lost 3 bases at V and 6 bases at J; junction bases unmatched: 17. This CDR3 is 19 amino acids long. In nucleotides, the CDR3 is TGTGCCAGCAGCCACCATCCCATGCCGGGACAGGGGCGGATTCAGCCCCAGCATTTT. This translates into CASSHHPMPGQGRIQPQHF.

There are many counts of this clonotype. The chain links TRBV11-2 to TRBJ2-2; D is perhaps TRBD1 (5 bases). In germline, CDR1 is SGHAT, CDR2 FQNNGV. Trimming took off 6 bases at V and 4 bases at J, with 15 bases between the two ends. The CDR3 contains 15 residues. CDR3: CASSSVLTVTGELFF. The CDR3 bases are TGTGCCAGCAGTTCTGTCCTGACAGTCACCGGGGAGCTGTTTTTT. The full variable domain, completed using reference TRBV11-2 and TRBJ2-2, is EAGVAQSPRYKIIEKRQSVAFWCNPISGHATLYWYQQILGQGPKLLIQFQNNGVVDDSQLPKDRFSAERLKGVDSTLKIQPAKLEDSAVYLCASSSVLTVTGELFFGEGSRLTVL.

The V and J genes are TRBV25-1 and TRBJ2-2; D is uncertain. This CDR3 contains 15 residues. CDR1 and CDR2 from the germline V gene are MGHDK and SYGVNS. The V gene lost 5 bases and the J gene lost 1 base, with 11 bases spanning the gap. Written as DNA, the CDR3 is TGTGCCAGCAGTTCTACGGTCGTGAACACCGGGGAGCTGTTTTTT. Translated, it gives CASSSTVVNTGELFF.

This clonotype was seen many times. The chain uses TRBV29-1 and TRBJ2-5; TRBD1 or TRBD2 may be the D gene (5 bases each). The CDR3 runs to 14 residues. Germline values: CDR1 SQVTM, CDR2 ANQGSEA. The V end lost 8 bases, the J end lost 0 bases, and 16 bases lay between the germline ends. This chain's CDR3 is CSFRAAVYQETQYF. The CDR3 coding sequence is TGCAGCTTCAGGGCAGCGGTGTACCAAGAGACCCAGTACTTC.

This clonotype is a singleton in its sample. The chain has TRBV7-9 and TRBJ1-2; no firm D call. The CDR3 has 11 amino acids. Germline V CDR1 and CDR2: SEHNR, FQNEAQ (reference sequence). V lost 5 bases and J lost 10, with 11 bases in between. The CDR3 sequence: CASSPLGYYTF. The CDR3 nucleotides read TGTGCCAGCAGCCCCCTCGGGTACTACACCTTC.

The table lists this clonotype with a few counts. The V and J genes are TRBV11-1 and TRBJ2-2; D may be TRBD2 (5 bases). Germline CDR1 and CDR2: SGHAT and FQDESV (reference sequence). Trimming stripped 3 bases from V and 5 bases from J, with 16 bases between. The CDR3 runs 16 residues. The CDR3 DNA follows: TGTGCCAGCAGCTTTGAGGAAGGCAGGAGGACCGGGGAGCTGTTTTTT. Translation: CASSFEEGRRTGELFF.

This clonotype has ten or more counts. The chain is built from TRBV19 and TRBJ1-5; a weak D match, TRBD1 (5 bases). Germline lookup yields CDR1 LNHDA and CDR2 SQIVND (reference sequence). V lost 3 bases and J 9 bases, leaving 18 bases between the germline ends. This CDR3 spans 15 amino acids. The CDR3 is CASSIGTSKGLPQHF. The CDR3 coding sequence is TGTGCCAGTAGTATCGGGACGTCGAAAGGCTTGCCCCAGCATTTT.

In its sample, this clonotype was seen many times. V gene TRBV10-3 combines with J gene TRBJ1-6; tentatively, D is TRBD1 (5 bases). The CDR3 is 17 residues long. Trimming stripped 4 bases from V and 10 bases from J, with 23 bases between. Germline-derived CDR1 and CDR2 are ENHRY and SYGVKD. CDR3 in amino acids: CAISAGLGVVSGSPLHF. DNA of the CDR3: TGTGCCATCAGTGCGGGACTGGGGGTTGTGTCGGGCTCACCCCTCCACTTT.

In its sample, this clonotype was seen many times. The gene calls are TRBV6-1 and TRBJ2-7; D is perhaps TRBD1 (6 bases). CDR1 is MNHNS and CDR2 is SASEGT in the germline V gene. This CDR3 spans 13 amino acids. Trimming removed 5 bases from V and 6 bases from J, with 14 bases in between. The CDR3 DNA is TGTGCCAGCAGTCTTCGATCAGGGGCCGAGCAGTACTTC. Protein: CASSLRSGAEQYF.

This clonotype has at least ten counts. This sequence joins TRBV2 and TRBJ1-1, with D uncertain. The ends were cut back, 4 bases at V and 7 bases at J, with 13 bases in the middle. The CDR3 loop spans 13 amino acids. The germline V gene encodes CDR1 SNHLY and CDR2 FYNNEI. Written as DNA, the CDR3 is TGTGCCAGCAGTGCGGGGAACCAAGGTGAAGCTTTCTTT. Residues: CASSAGNQGEAFF.

The chain has TRBV28 and TRBJ1-3; no clear D gene. Germline CDR1 MDHEN, CDR2 SYDVKM. V lost 5 bases and J 4 bases, leaving 9 bases between the germline ends. The CDR3 consists of 13 residues. DNA of the CDR3: TGTGCCAGCAGTCCCCCCAGGGGAAACACCATATATTTT. Translating it yields CASSPPRGNTIYF.

J is TRBJ1-1 and V is TRBV29-1; TRBD1 matches 7 bases. Germline values: CDR1 SQVTM, CDR2 ANQGSEA. V was clipped by 2 bases and J by 1 base; unmatched bases: 10. The CDR3 loop spans 16 amino acids. CDR3 region: CSVEFQGGGRNTEAFF. The CDR3 coding sequence is TGCAGCGTTGAATTCCAGGGGGGAGGTAGGAACACTGAAGCTTTCTTT.

The sample holds many counts of this clonotype. J is TRBJ2-7 and V is TRBV12-3 or TRBV12-4; D may correspond to TRBD1 or TRBD2 (5 bases each). The CDR3 has 14 residues. Trimming left V 3 bases short and J 0 bases short, with 9 bases between. CDR3 sequence (DNA): TGTGCCAGCAGTTTTCGGGGCTTCTCCTACGAGCAGTACTTC. Protein product: CASSFRGFSYEQYF.

The chain recombines TRBV10-3 with TRBJ1-2; D is unresolved. This CDR3 has 12 residues. Germline lookup yields CDR1 ENHRY and CDR2 SYGVKD. V was pared by 8 bases and J by 3 bases, with 10 bases between. CDR3 DNA: TGTGCCATCCCCAGGCAGGACTATGGCTACACCTTC. Translating it yields CAIPRQDYGYTF.

The chain carries TRBV11-1 and TRBJ2-7; possible D gene TRBD1, 8 bases. The germline V gene has CDR1 SGHAT and CDR2 FQDESV (reference sequence). V gave up 4 bases and J gave up 2 bases, with 18 bases separating them. The CDR3 is 16 amino acids. For the CDR3, the DNA is TGTGCCAGCAGCTATACAGGGGGGGACGACCCCTACGAGCAGTACTTC. It translates to CASSYTGGDDPYEQYF.

This clonotype was counted at least ten times. The J gene is TRBJ2-7, the V gene TRBV28, with D possibly called TRBD1 or TRBD2 (5 bases each). Trimming stripped 5 bases from V and 0 bases from J, with 14 bases between. Germline values: CDR1 MDHEN, CDR2 SYDVKM. The CDR3 is made up of 15 amino acids. The CDR3 sequence is CASSIVEGSSYEQYF. The CDR3 bases are TGTGCCAGCAGTATAGTAGAGGGGAGCTCCTACGAGCAGTACTTC.

This clonotype appeared many times. The chain links TRBV15 to TRBJ1-1, with a tentative D call TRBD1 (6 bases). Trimming took 1 base from V and 4 from J, leaving 13 bases between them. CDR1 is LNHNV, CDR2 YYDKDF, per germline (reference sequence). The CDR3 spans 15 residues. CDR3 protein: CATSRARQAPTEAFF. The CDR3 DNA sequence: TGTGCCACCAGCAGAGCCAGACAGGCCCCCACTGAAGCTTTCTTT.

The chain joins TRBV15 to TRBJ1-1; maybe TRBD1 (5 bases). Germline-derived CDR1 and CDR2 are LNHNV and YYDKDF (reference sequence). Trimming stripped 0 bases from V and 4 bases from J, with 9 bases between. The CDR3 covers 14 residues. CDR3 coding DNA: TGTGCCACCAGCAGAGAGAGACAGATCACTGAAGCTTTCTTT. This translates into CATSRERQITEAFF.

This clonotype was seen ten or more times. The rearrangement uses TRBV5-1 and TRBJ2-2; weak D call: TRBD2 (6 bases). The CDR3 totals 13 residues. CDR1 and CDR2 from the germline V gene are SGHRS and YFSETQ. V lost 7 bases and J lost 7, with 14 bases in between. CDR3 DNA sequence: TGCGCCAGCGCCAAGGAGGGGAACGGGGAGCTGTTTTTT. This gives the protein CASAKEGNGELFF.

At least ten counts were recorded for this clonotype. The rearrangement joins TRBV29-1 to TRBJ2-7, with unresolved D. Germline V gene data show CDR1 as SQVTM and CDR2 as ANQGSEA. The CDR3 is 12 residues long. V was cut by 4 bases and J by 3 bases, with 10 bases left in between. CDR3 sequence (DNA): TGCAGCGTTGTGGGTCAGAACTACGAGCAGTACTTC. It yields the protein CSVVGQNYEQYF.

This clonotype was counted ten times or more. Written as DNA, the CDR3 is TGTGCCAGCAGCTTAGACGTGGTGAACTATGGCTACACCTTC. Its protein is CASSLDVVNYGYTF. The rearrangement uses TRBV7-2 and TRBJ1-2; unclear D gene. CDR3 length: 14 residues. The ends were cut back, 1 base at V and 2 bases at J, with 8 bases in the middle. The V gene's germline CDR1 is SGHTA and CDR2 FQGNSA.

The V gene is TRBV12-3 or TRBV12-4, the J gene TRBJ1-3; D remains ambiguous. With 4 bases removed from V and 4 bases from J, the gap between germline ends came to 8 bases. The CDR3 consists of 13 residues. Here the CDR3 reads CASSYGLGNTIYF. The CDR3 DNA follows: TGTGCCAGCAGTTATGGGCTCGGAAACACCATATATTTT.

This clonotype was counted many times. Relative to the germline gene, one junction end is altered; a read error may explain this. The chain joins TRBV30 to TRBJ2-7; TRBD1 might be the D (6 bases). The CDR3 length is 12 residues. Germline-derived CDR1 and CDR2 are GTSNPN and SVGIG (reference sequence). In DNA form, the CDR3 reads TGTGCCTGGAGTGAGACCGGTTGGGACAATCACTTC. Protein: CAWSETGWDNHF.